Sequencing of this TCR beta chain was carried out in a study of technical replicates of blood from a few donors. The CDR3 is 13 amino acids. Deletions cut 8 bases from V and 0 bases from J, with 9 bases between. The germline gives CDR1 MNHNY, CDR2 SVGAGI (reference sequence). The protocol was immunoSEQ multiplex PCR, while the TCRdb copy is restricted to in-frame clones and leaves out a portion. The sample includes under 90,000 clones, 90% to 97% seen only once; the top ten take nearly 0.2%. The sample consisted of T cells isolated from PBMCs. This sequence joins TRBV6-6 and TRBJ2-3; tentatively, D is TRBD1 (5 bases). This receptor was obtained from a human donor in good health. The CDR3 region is CASGRDSTDTQYF. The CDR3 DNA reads TGTGCCAGCGGCAGGGATAGCACAGATACGCAGTATTTT.